The 16 T cell receptor beta chains given below trace back to one sample, sequenced in a study of blood T cell repertoires in COVID-19. Produced via immunoSEQ multiplex PCR; TCRdb's table is partial and in-frame only. The sample has about 170,000 clones, around 85% seen once. Sequencing used peripheral blood. The receptors were sampled from a man aged 55 to 70 who had recovered from COVID-19.

The V and J genes are TRBV4-2 and TRBJ2-5; D might be TRBD2 (6 bases). Germline V gene data show CDR1 as LGHNA and CDR2 as YNFKEQ. V lost 0 bases and J 1 base, leaving 12 bases between the germline ends. CDR3 length: 16 residues. The CDR3 DNA sequence: TGTGCCAGCAGCCAAGACGGAGGGGCTGGCCAAGAGACCCAGTACTTC. It translates to CASSQDGGAGQETQYF.

The V gene is TRBV5-1, the J gene TRBJ2-1; the D gene is possibly TRBD2 (6 bases). Per the germline V gene, CDR1 is SGHRS and CDR2 is YFSETQ. Trimming stripped 4 bases from V and 0 bases from J, with 11 bases between. The CDR3 covers 15 residues. CDR3 nucleotides: TGCGCCAGCAGCGTCGGGGGATCCTCCTACAATGAGCAGTTCTTC. Encoded protein: CASSVGGSSYNEQFF. Full variable domain (rest looked up from reference TRBV5-1 and TRBJ2-1): KAGVTQTPRYLIKTRGQQVTLSCSPISGHRSVSWYQQTPGQGLQFLFEYFSETQRNKGNFPGRFSGRQFSNSRSEMNVSTLELGDSALYLCASSVGGSSYNEQFFGPGTRLTVL.

V and J are TRBV7-3 and TRBJ1-1, with no clear D. V was clipped by 4 bases and J by 3 bases, with 9 bases between them. Germline values: CDR1 SGHTA, CDR2 FQGTGA. CDR3 length: 13 residues. The CDR3 DNA sequence: TGTGCCAGCAGCTACCAGGAGGACACTGAAGCTTTCTTT. It encodes CASSYQEDTEAFF.

The chain uses TRBV5-6 and TRBJ1-2; TRBD1 agrees at 7 bases. CDR3 length equals 14 residues. Germline values: CDR1 SGHDT, CDR2 YYEEEE. The V segment lost 3 bases and the J segment 5 bases; nucleotides outside the gene matches: 7. The CDR3 protein is CASSSVARGYGYTF. The DNA for the CDR3 is TGTGCCAGCAGCTCCGTGGCCAGGGGGTATGGCTACACCTTC.

The V call is TRBV20-1, the J call TRBJ2-5; 14 bases line up with TRBD2. This CDR3 is built from 17 residues. Trimming cost V 3 bases and J 2 bases; bases outside gene matches: 8. Germline V gene lookup returns CDR1 DFQATT and CDR2 SNEGSKA (reference sequence). CDR3 protein: CSASAPTSGGDQETQYF. CDR3 nucleotide sequence: TGCAGTGCTAGTGCACCGACTAGCGGGGGGGATCAAGAGACCCAGTACTTC.

The chain carries TRBV6-2 or TRBV6-3 and TRBJ2-1; 10 bases map to TRBD2. The V gene's germline CDR1 is MNHEY and CDR2 SVGEGT. The ends lost 5 bases at V and 3 bases at J; junction bases unmatched: 7. This CDR3 is 16 amino acids long. CDR3 region: CASSHLAGEVYNEQFF. In nucleotides, the CDR3 is TGTGCCAGCAGTCACCTAGCGGGGGAGGTCTACAATGAGCAGTTCTTC.

With respect to this clone: One end of the junction does not line up with germline, which may come from a read error. V and J are TRBV2 and TRBJ2-5; 14 bases are a match to TRBD2. This CDR3 has 11 amino acids. The germline CDR1 and CDR2 sequences are SNHLY and FYNNEI. CDR3 sequence (DNA): TGTGCCAGCGGGGGACTAGCGGGGGTTAACTTC. Amino acids: CASGGLAGVNF.

The chain combines TRBV19 with TRBJ1-5, with 9 bases identical to TRBD1. Germline V CDR1 and CDR2: LNHDA, SQIVND (reference sequence). There are 16 residues in the CDR3. V was pared by 10 bases and J by 0 bases, with 10 bases of the junction left unmatched. The CDR3: CATRTGEAYSNQPQHF. In nucleotides, the CDR3 is TGTGCCACGAGGACAGGGGAAGCCTATAGCAATCAGCCCCAGCATTTT.

This chain joins TRBV6-6 and TRBJ1-3, with 10 positions matching TRBD1. CDR3 length: 15 amino acids. Germline V gene lookup returns CDR1 MNHNY and CDR2 SVGAGI (reference sequence). Germline trimming cut 11 bases from V and 0 bases from J; bases unmatched to any gene: 7. The CDR3 nucleotides are TGTGCCGGAAAGGGACAGGGGAGCTCTGGAAACACCATATATTTT. The encoded protein is CAGKGQGSSGNTIYF.

This clone was seen a single time. The rearrangement uses TRBV6-1 and TRBJ2-5; TRBD2 might be the D (6 bases). Germline CDR1 reads MNHNS; CDR2 reads SASEGT. The V and J ends lost 1 base and 5 bases respectively, with 14 bases between them. This CDR3 comprises 15 residues. CDR3 bases: TGTGCCAGCAGTGAAGATGGGGGAGGTGCGGAGACCCAGTACTTC. Residues: CASSEDGGGAETQYF.

The rearrangement links TRBV6-6 to TRBJ2-5, with TRBD2 identical over 11 bases. Germline V gene data show CDR1 as MNHNY and CDR2 as SVGAGI (reference sequence). CDR3 length equals 18 residues. Trimming cost V 5 bases and J 5 bases; bases outside gene matches: 16. The CDR3 sequence is CASSRKPLTSGGEETQYF. The CDR3 nucleotides are TGTGCCAGCAGTCGCAAACCCCTTACTAGCGGGGGAGAGGAGACCCAGTACTTC.

Notes on this clone: Compared with germline, one end of the junction differs, possibly owing to a read error. The chain employs TRBV6-5 and TRBJ1-2; maybe TRBD1 (5 bases). Germline V gene data show CDR1 as MNHEY and CDR2 as SVGAGI. The CDR3 spans 15 residues. CDR3 coding DNA: TGTGCCAGTAGTTACGGATTCCCAGGGAACGATGGCTACACCTTC. This sequence encodes CASSYGFPGNDGYTF.

The CDR3 region is CASSEGAGWSGYTF. In DNA form, the CDR3 reads TGTGCCAGCAGTGAAGGTGCGGGGTGGAGTGGCTACACCTTC. The chain couples TRBV6-1 to TRBJ1-2; D uncertain. Trimming pared 1 base from V and 7 bases from J, leaving 13 bases between. Germline V lookup: CDR1 MNHNS, CDR2 SASEGT. The CDR3 contains 14 residues.

J is TRBJ1-2 and V is TRBV6-2 or TRBV6-3, with D perhaps matching TRBD1 (6 bases). This CDR3 contains 16 residues. The germline CDR1 and CDR2 sequences are MNHEY and SVGEGT. V was cut by 5 bases and J by 8 bases, with 24 bases left in between. CDR3 residues: CASSPLTGTSREGYTF. The CDR3 nucleotides are TGTGCCAGCAGTCCACTAACCGGGACATCCAGAGAAGGCTACACCTTC.

The rearrangement links TRBV6-2 or TRBV6-3 to TRBJ1-1, with D possibly being TRBD1 (5 bases). The germline V gene encodes CDR1 MNHEY and CDR2 SVGEGT. The CDR3 totals 12 residues. V lost 7 bases to trimming and J lost 7 bases, with 13 bases between them. CDR3 sequence reads: CASTPSGGEAFF. DNA for the CDR3: TGTGCCAGCACCCCGTCCGGGGGTGAAGCTTTCTTT.

The chain joins TRBV6-2 or TRBV6-3 to TRBJ2-5; TRBD2 might be the D (6 bases). Trimming cost V 4 bases and J 13 bases, with 19 bases left between them. The CDR3 extends over 13 amino acids. Germline V CDR1 and CDR2: MNHEY, SVGEGT. CDR3 residues: CASSFRTNIPGYF. For the CDR3, the DNA is TGTGCCAGCAGTTTCCGGACTAACATCCCTGGGTACTTC.